The 5 T cell receptor beta chains given below trace back to one sample, sequenced in a study of beta chain features in type 1 diabetes. The study reverse transcribed the entire isolated RNA, so it sequenced expressed TCRB transcripts. TCRdb's table, derived via immunoSEQ multiplex PCR, lists solely in-frame clones and lacks some. The sample records just over 450,000 clones, 30% being singletons. The sequenced sample consisted of naive CD4+ T cells from blood. Receptors originate from a man aged 18 to 30 in good health.

The chain employs TRBV28 and TRBJ2-7, with D possibly being TRBD1 or TRBD2 (5 bases each). The CDR3 has 14 residues. Germline loops: CDR1 MDHEN, CDR2 SYDVKM. V gave up 7 bases and J gave up 2 bases, with 15 bases separating them. The CDR3 region has the DNA TGTGCCAGCAACTTTGCCGGGACCACCTACGAGCAGTACTTC. This sequence encodes CASNFAGTTYEQYF.

The chain uses TRBV10-3 and TRBJ2-1; D unclear. There are 11 residues in the CDR3. V lost 7 bases and J 8 bases, leaving 9 bases between the germline ends. Germline CDR1 reads ENHRY; CDR2 reads SYGVKD. DNA for the CDR3: TGTGCCATCATGGGGTACGATGAGCAGTTCTTC. Its translation is CAIMGYDEQFF.

In nucleotides, the CDR3 is TGCGCCAGCAGTCACAGGGGTGACAGAAACTATGGCTACACCTTC. It translates to CASSHRGDRNYGYTF. This rearrangement joins TRBV23-1 to TRBJ1-2; a weak D match, TRBD1 (6 bases). TRBV23-1 is recorded as an ORF, its role being uncertain. This CDR3 comprises 15 residues. V was pared by 3 bases and J by 2 bases, with 13 bases between.

This clone was counted only a few times. The V and J genes are TRBV6-6 and TRBJ2-7; D may be TRBD1 (6 bases). The CDR3 runs 14 residues. The germline gives CDR1 MNHNY, CDR2 SVGAGI (reference sequence). Trimming took 5 bases from V and 11 from J, leaving 22 bases between them. As DNA, the CDR3 is TGTGCCAGCAGTACCGGACAGACCCCTCGTCAGGAGTACTTC. The encoded protein is CASSTGQTPRQEYF.

V gene TRBV4-1 combines with J gene TRBJ2-3, with D perhaps matching TRBD1 or TRBD2 (6 bases each). The V end lost 4 bases, the J end lost 6 bases, and 17 bases lay between the germline ends. The CDR3 contains 15 residues. CDR1 is MGHRA and CDR2 is YSYEKL in the germline V gene. Here the CDR3 reads CASSPEEGQGDTQYF. The CDR3 nucleotides are TGCGCCAGCAGCCCCGAGGAGGGCCAGGGGGATACGCAGTATTTT.